This TCR beta chain was sequenced during a study of Graves' ophthalmopathy and Graves' hyperthyroidism. The authors amplified TCR beta CDR3 regions, and they did so from RNA transcripts for repertoire sequencing. First-round RT-PCR employed HTBI primers, with a second-round multiplex PCR after it. Using its own MiXCR run on the multiplex PCR reads, TCRdb lists one record per CDR3 protein. The data contain about 1.2 million distinct CDR3 sequences, around a third of them seen just once; the ten biggest clones take up around 10%. This CDR3 is 14 amino acids long. Germline CDR1 reads LNHDA; CDR2 reads SQIVND (reference sequence). Unmatched junction bases numbered 3, after V lost 3 bases and J lost 1 base. In this sample, this clonotype turned up a few times.

The origin of this receptor is an adult man with Graves' hyperthyroidism. The rearrangement joins TRBV19 to TRBJ2-7; 7 bases agree with TRBD2. The sample was peripheral blood or thyroid tissue (not recorded which). The CDR3 protein is CASSMQGGSYEQYF. CDR3 DNA sequence: TGTGCCAGTAGTATGCAGGGAGGGTCCTACGAGCAGTACTTC.